This T cell receptor beta chain was observed in a study of patients and donors after allogeneic stem cell transplantation. TCRdb used MiXCR to reprocess the RT-PCR reads, holding one entry per CDR3 protein. Counted here are around 30,000 distinct CDR3 sequences, 37% occurring once; the ten biggest clones make up around 76%. Germline CDR1 MNHEY, CDR2 SVGEGT. The CDR3 spans 13 residues. V shed 2 bases and J shed 1 base, with 5 bases lying between them. The sample consisted of blood, either unsorted or a sorted T cell fraction (not recorded which). The sequence came from a human donor who was either an allogeneic HSCT recipient or a stem cell or donor lymphocyte infusion donor (not recorded which). It is not recorded whose cells these are; they may come from a transplant donor. V gene TRBV6-2 or TRBV6-3 combines with J gene TRBJ1-1; the D is unclear. CDR3: CASSYRGNTEAFF. In nucleotides, the CDR3 is TGTGCCAGCAGTTACCGGGGGAACACTGAAGCTTTCTTT.